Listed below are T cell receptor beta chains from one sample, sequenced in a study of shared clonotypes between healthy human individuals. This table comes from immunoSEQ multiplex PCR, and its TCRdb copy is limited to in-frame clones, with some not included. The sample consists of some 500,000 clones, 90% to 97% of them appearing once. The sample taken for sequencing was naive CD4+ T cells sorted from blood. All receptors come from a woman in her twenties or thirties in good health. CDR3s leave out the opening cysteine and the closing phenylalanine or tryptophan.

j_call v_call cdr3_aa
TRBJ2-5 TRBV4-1 ASSHQKGRGQETQY
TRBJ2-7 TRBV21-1 ASSKGSLLGYDYEQY
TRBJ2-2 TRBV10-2 ASRQGASGELF
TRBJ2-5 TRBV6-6 ASSYSRNQETQY
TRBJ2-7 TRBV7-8 ASSLVPSGSYEQY
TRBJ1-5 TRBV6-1 ASSLGGDQPQH
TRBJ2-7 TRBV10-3 AISDPTSGSNHEQY
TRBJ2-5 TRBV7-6 ASSLIGLGETQY
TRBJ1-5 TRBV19 ASSIWDRGQPQH
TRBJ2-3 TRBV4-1 ASSQTSGSTDTQY
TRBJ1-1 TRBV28 ASSLSQANTEAF
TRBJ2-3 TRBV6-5 ASSYGDRVVDTQY
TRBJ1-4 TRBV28 ASSSLVNEKLF
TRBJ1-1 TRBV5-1 ASSVTSGAKNTEAF
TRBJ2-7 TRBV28 ASILSGLEGEQY
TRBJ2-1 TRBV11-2 ASSSGALSVQF
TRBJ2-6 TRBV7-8 ASSPRTDSGANVLT
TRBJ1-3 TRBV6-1 ASSESTMNSGNTIY
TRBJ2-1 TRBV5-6 ASNSYGEYTNEQF
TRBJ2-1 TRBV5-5 ASSLRDGNRWEQF
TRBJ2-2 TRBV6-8 ASSYLGELF
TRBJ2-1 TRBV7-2 ASSLETGATYNEQF
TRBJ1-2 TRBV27 ASSFGGPGRGYT
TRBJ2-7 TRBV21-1 ASRQYRTHYEQY
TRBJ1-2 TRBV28 ASSLSLIRSYGYT
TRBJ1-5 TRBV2 ASRGLNQPQH
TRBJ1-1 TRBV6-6 ASSYAGIAEAF
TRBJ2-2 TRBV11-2 ASYGAGSNTGELF
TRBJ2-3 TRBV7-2 ASSLGLAVSDTQY
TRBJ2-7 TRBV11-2 ASSSPLLVPRRY
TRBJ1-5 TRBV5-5 ASSLRGDSNQPQH
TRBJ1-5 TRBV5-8 ASSLGQHGGGNQPQH
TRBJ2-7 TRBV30 AWSEGTSGNNEQY
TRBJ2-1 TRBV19 ASTDRRYNEQF